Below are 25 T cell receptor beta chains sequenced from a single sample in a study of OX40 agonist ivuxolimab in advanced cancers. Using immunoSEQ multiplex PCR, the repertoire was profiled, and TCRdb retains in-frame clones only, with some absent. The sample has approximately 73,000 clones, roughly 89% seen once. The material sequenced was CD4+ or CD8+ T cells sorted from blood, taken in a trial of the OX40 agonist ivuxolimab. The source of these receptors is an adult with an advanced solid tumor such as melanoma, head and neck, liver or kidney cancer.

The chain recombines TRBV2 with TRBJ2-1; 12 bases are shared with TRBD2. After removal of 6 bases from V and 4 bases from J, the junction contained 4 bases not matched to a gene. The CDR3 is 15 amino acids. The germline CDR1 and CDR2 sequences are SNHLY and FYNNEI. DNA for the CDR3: TGTGCCAGCAGACCGACTAGCGGGAGTTACAATGAGCAGTTCTTC. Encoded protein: CASRPTSGSYNEQFF.

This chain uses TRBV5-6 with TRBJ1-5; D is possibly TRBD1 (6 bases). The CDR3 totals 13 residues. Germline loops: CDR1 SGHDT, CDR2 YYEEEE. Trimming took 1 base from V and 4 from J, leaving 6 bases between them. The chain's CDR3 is CASSLQGNQPQHF. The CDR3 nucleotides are TGTGCCAGCAGCTTGCAGGGGAATCAGCCCCAGCATTTT.

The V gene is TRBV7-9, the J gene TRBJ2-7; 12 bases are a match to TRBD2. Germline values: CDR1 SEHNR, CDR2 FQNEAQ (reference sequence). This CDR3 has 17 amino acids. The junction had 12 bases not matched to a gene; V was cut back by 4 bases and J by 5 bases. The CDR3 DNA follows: TGTGCCAGCAGCTCATTTCCGGGACTAGCGGGTGGCGACGAGCAGTACTTC. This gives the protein CASSSFPGLAGGDEQYF.

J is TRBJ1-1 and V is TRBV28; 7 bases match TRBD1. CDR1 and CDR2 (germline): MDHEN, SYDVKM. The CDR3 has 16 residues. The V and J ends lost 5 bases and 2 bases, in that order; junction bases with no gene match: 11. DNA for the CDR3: TGTGCCAGCAGTCCCGTCCCGACAGGGATTAACACTGAAGCTTTCTTT. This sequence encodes CASSPVPTGINTEAFF.

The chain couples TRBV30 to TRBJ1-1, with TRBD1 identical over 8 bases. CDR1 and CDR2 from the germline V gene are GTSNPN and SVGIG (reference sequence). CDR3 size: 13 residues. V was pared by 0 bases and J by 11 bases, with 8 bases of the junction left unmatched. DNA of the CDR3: TGTGCCTGGAGTGTACTCCAGGGGGCGTGGGCTTTCTTT. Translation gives CAWSVLQGAWAFF.

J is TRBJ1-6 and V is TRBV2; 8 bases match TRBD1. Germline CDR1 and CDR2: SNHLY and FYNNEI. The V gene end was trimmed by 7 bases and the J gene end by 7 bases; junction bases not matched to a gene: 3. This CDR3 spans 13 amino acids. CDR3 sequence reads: CASTGTGNSPLHF. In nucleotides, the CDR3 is TGTGCCAGCACCGGGACAGGCAATTCACCCCTCCACTTT.

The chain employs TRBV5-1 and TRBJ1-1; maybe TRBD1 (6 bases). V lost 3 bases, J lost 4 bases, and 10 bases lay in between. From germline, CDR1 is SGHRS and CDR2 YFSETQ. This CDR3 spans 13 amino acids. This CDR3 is CASSSAGATEAFF. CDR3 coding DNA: TGCGCCAGCAGCTCGGCGGGGGCCACTGAAGCTTTCTTT.

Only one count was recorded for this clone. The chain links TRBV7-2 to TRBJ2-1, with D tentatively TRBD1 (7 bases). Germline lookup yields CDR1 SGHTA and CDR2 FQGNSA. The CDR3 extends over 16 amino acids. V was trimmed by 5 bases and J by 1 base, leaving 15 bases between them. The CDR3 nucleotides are TGTGCCAGCAGCAGAGGGGGCGGGGATTCCTACAATGAGCAGTTCTTC. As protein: CASSRGGGDSYNEQFF.

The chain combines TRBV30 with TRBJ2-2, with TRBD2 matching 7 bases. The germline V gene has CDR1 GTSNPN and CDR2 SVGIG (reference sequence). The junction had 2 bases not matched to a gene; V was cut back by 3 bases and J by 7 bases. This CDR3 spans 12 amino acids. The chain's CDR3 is CAWSTSVGELFF. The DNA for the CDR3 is TGTGCCTGGAGCACTAGCGTCGGGGAGCTGTTTTTT.

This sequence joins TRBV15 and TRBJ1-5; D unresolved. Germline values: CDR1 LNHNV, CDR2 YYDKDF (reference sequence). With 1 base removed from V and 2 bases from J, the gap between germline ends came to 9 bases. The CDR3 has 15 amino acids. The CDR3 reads CATSRGGLGNQPQHF. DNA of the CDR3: TGTGCCACCAGCAGAGGAGGTCTCGGCAATCAGCCCCAGCATTTT. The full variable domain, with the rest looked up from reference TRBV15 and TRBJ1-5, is DAMVIQNPRYQVTQFGKPVTLSCSQTLNHNVMYWYQQKSSQAPKLLFHYYDKDFNNEADTPDNFQSRRPNTSFCFLDIRSPGLGDTAMYLCATSRGGLGNQPQHFGDGTRLSIL.

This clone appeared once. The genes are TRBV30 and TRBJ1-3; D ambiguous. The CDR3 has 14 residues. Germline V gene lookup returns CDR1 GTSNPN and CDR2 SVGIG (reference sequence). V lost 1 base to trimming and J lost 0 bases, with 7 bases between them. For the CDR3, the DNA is TGTGCCTGGAGTGCGGGGAACTCTGGAAACACCATATATTTT. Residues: CAWSAGNSGNTIYF.

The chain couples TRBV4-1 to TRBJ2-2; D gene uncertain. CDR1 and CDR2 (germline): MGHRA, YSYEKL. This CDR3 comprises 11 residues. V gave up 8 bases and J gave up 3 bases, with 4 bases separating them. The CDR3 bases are TGCGCCAGCGGTCACACCGGGGAGCTGTTTTTT. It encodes CASGHTGELFF.

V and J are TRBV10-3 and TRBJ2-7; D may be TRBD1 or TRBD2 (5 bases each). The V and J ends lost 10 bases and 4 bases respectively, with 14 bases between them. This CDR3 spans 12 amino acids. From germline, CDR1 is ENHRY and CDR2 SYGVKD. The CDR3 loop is CATALEGYEQYF. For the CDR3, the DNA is TGTGCCACCGCCCTCGAGGGGTACGAGCAGTACTTC.

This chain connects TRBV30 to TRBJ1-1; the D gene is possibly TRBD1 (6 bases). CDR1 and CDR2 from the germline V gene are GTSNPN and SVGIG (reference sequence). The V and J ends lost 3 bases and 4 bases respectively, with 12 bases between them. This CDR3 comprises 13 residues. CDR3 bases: TGTGCCTGGAGCTTGGGGGCCTCCACTGAAGCTTTCTTT. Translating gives CAWSLGASTEAFF.

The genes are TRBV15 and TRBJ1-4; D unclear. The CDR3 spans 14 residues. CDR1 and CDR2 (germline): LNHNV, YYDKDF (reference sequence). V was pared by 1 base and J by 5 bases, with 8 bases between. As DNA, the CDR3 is TGTGCCACCAGCAGAGCAAATCACAATGAAAAACTGTTTTTT. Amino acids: CATSRANHNEKLFF.

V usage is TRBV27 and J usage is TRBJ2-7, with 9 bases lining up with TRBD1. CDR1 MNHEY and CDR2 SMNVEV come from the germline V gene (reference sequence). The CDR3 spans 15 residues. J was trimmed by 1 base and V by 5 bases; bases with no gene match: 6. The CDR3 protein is CASSLGQGLSYEQYF. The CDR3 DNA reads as TGTGCCAGCAGTCTGGGACAGGGCCTTTCCTACGAGCAGTACTTC.

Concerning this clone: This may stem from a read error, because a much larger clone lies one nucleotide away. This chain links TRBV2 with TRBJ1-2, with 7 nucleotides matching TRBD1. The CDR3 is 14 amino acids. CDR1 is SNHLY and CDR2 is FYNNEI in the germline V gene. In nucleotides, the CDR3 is TGTACCAGCAGCCCACAGGGGAGCGCCTATGGCTACACCTTC. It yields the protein CTSSPQGSAYGYTF.

The CDR3 bases are TGTGCCAGCAGCCGGATAGCGGACAATGAGCAGTTCTTC. Its protein is CASSRIADNEQFF. The V call is TRBV11-3, the J call TRBJ2-1, with D possibly matching TRBD2 (6 bases). This CDR3 contains 13 residues. Trimming cost V 5 bases and J 5 bases, with 10 bases left between them. CDR1 is SGHNT, CDR2 YENEEA, per germline.

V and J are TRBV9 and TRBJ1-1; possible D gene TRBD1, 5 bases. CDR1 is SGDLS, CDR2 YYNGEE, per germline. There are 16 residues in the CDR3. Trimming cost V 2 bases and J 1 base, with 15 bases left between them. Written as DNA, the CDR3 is TGTGCCAGCAGCGTGTTGACAGATCGGGCGAACACTGAAGCTTTCTTT. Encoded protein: CASSVLTDRANTEAFF.

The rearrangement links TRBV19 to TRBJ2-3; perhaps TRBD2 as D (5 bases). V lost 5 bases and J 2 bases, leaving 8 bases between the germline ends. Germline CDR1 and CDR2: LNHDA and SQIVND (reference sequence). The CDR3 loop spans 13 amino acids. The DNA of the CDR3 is TGTGCCAGTAGTCCACGGGACACAGATACGCAGTATTTT. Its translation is CASSPRDTDTQYF. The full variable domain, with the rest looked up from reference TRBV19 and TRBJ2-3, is DGGITQSPKYLFRKEGQNVTLSCEQNLNHDAMYWYRQDPGQGLRLIYYSQIVNDFQKGDIAEGYSVSREKKESFPLTVTSAQKNPTAFYLCASSPRDTDTQYFGPGTRLTVL.

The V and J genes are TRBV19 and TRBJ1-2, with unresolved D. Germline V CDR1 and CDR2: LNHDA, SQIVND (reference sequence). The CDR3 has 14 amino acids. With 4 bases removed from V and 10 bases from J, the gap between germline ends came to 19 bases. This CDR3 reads CASSKSGSAGDYTF. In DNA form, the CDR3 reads TGTGCCAGTAGTAAAAGTGGGTCGGCAGGCGACTACACCTTC.

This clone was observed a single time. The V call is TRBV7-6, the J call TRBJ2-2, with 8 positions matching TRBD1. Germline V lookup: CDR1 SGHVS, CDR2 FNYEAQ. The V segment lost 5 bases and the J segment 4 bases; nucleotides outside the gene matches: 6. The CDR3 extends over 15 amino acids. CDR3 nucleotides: TGTGCCAGCAGCCTTACAGGGGGTGCCACCGGGGAGCTGTTTTTT. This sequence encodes CASSLTGGATGELFF. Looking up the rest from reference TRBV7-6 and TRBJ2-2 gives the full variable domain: GAGVSQSPRYKVTKRGQDVALRCDPISGHVSLYWYRQALGQGPEFLTYFNYEAQQDKSGLPNDRFSAERPEGSISTLTIQRTEQRDSAMYRCASSLTGGATGELFFGEGSRLTVL.

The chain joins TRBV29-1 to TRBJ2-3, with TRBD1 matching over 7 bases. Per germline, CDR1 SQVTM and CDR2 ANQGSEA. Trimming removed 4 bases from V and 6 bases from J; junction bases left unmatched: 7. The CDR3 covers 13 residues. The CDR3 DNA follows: TGCAGCGTTGCCGCGACAGGGTGGGATACGCAGTATTTT. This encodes CSVAATGWDTQYF.

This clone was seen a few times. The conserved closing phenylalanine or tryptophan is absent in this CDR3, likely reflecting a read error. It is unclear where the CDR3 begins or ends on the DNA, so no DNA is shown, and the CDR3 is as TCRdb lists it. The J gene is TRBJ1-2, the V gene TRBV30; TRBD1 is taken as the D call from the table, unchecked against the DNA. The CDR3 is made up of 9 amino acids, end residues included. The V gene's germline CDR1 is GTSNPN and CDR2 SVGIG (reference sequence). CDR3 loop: CAWSGTPLR.

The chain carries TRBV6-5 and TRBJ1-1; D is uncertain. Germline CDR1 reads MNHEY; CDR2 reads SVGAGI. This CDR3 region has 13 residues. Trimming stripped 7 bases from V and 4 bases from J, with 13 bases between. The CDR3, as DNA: TGTGCCAGCATCTCGCGTCCGGGCACTGAAGCTTTCTTT. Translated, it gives CASISRPGTEAFF.